This TCR beta chain was profiled in a study of OX40 agonist ivuxolimab in advanced cancers. J gave up 2 bases and V 1 base, and 8 bases lay outside the gene matches. Germline values: CDR1 SGHRS, CDR2 YFSETQ. The CDR3 extends over 16 amino acids. This table comes from immunoSEQ multiplex PCR, and its TCRdb copy is limited to in-frame clones, with some not included. The sample includes more than 55,000 clones, roughly 89% of them seen just once. The chain couples TRBV5-1 to TRBJ2-7; TRBD1 matches 8 bases. The TCR sequence derives from an adult with an advanced solid tumor such as melanoma, head and neck, liver or kidney cancer. The sequences come from CD4+ or CD8+ T cells sorted from blood, collected in a trial of the OX40 agonist ivuxolimab. The CDR3 nucleotides are TGCGCCAGCAGCTTGCACTCCGGGACAGGAACCTACGAGCAGTACTTC. Amino acids: CASSLHSGTGTYEQYF.